The present TCR beta chain was sequenced within a study of T cells in Graves' hyperthyroidism and ophthalmopathy. Study overall: Peripheral blood draws took place at initial diagnosis, ahead of any treatment. Study results and limitations: Peripheral blood also featured most of the thyroid clonotypes expanded above 0.001.

This clonotype was found many times. What it recognizes is unknown. Using RNA transcripts as the source, TCR beta CDR3 regions were amplified. The primer set for the first-round RT-PCR of the TCR CDR3 was HTBI. Each CDR3 protein is one row after TCRdb ran MiXCR on the multiplex PCR reads. This sample has under 550,000 distinct CDR3 sequences; about 20% occur once, and the top ten carry roughly 50%. The germline gives CDR1 GTSNPN, CDR2 SVGIG (reference sequence). This CDR3 comprises 11 residues. V dropped 2 bases and J dropped 7 bases, with 8 bases sitting between them. The material sequenced was blood. The sequence was obtained from a man aged 35 to 55 with Graves' ophthalmopathy. V and J are TRBV30 and TRBJ1-2; D is undetermined. CDR3 coding DNA: TGTGCCTGGAGTCGGATAAGTGGCTACACCTTC. Its translation is CAWSRISGYTF.